This TCR beta chain was sequenced during a study of shared clonotypes between healthy human individuals. The CDR3 spans 13 residues. Germline CDR1 is LNHDA and CDR2 is SQIVND (reference sequence). Trimming removed 4 bases from V and 4 bases from J, with 10 bases in between. Each unsorted PBMC replicate got 300 ng genomic DNA, around 30,000 genomes. The table came from immunoSEQ multiplex PCR; TCRdb's copy has only in-frame clones and leaves some out. The sample shows roughly 500,000 clones, 79% of them seen only once. V usage is TRBV19 and J usage is TRBJ1-1; a possible D gene is TRBD1 (6 bases). The sample was PBMCs. This receptor was identified in a middle-aged woman in good health. Some clones in this sample may be carry-over from other donors' samples. The DNA of the CDR3 is TGTGCCAGTAGTACCACAGGGTTCACTGAAGCTTTCTTT. Its translation: CASSTTGFTEAFF.